The clone carrying this T cell receptor beta chain was recorded many times. Its specificity is not known. Trimming cost V 8 bases and J 4 bases; bases outside gene matches: 21. The germline V gene has CDR1 SNHLY and CDR2 FYNNEI. The CDR3 has 19 residues. This sample stems from a study of naive and memory T cell subsets. Overall study results and limits: Especially in CD8 cells, naive repertoires contained a few larger clonotypes, possibly CD45RA-re-expressing memory cells. Gini index rose across naive, CM, EM and EMRA in CD4 and CD8.

An equimolar mix of two oligonucleotides served as the beta constant-region primer for TRBC1 and TRBC2. Four rounds of PCR amplified the ligated cDNA using nested alpha and beta constant-region primers plus SP2. Ligation attached a single-stranded oligonucleotide with a 12-nucleotide UMI and the SP2 primer to the cDNA 3' end. TCRdb fed the UMI-ligation and nested PCR reads into MiXCR, producing one record per CDR3 protein. The profile covers roughly 100,000 distinct CDR3 sequences, with approximately 10% appearing a single time and just over 0.13% taken by the ten largest. Source material: naive CD4+ T cells from blood. The clonotype was recovered from a human donor in good health. The chain carries TRBV2 and TRBJ2-3; the match to TRBD2 covers 10 bases. Here the CDR3 DNA reads TGTGCCAGCTGCGAAACAACTTCAACTAGCGGGATCGTCGCAGATACGCAGTATTTT. Translated, it gives CASCETTSTSGIVADTQYF. Full variable domain (remainder filled in from reference TRBV2 and TRBJ2-3): EPEVTQTPSHQVTQMGQEVILRCVPISNHLYFYWYRQILGQKVEFLVSFYNNEISEKSEIFDDQFSVERPDGSNFTLKIRSTKLEDSAMYFCASCETTSTSGIVADTQYFGPGTRLTVL.